The 8 T cell receptor beta chains below come from one sample, sequenced in a study of identical twins' blood T cells. A single record per CDR3 protein comes from TCRdb applying MiXCR to the 5' RACE reads. The sample has a few hundred thousand distinct CDR3 sequences; under 30% are singletons. The sequenced sample was PBMCs. The receptors originated from a woman aged 18-55 years in good health.

This clonotype was recorded at least ten times. This chain uses TRBV5-4 with TRBJ1-2, with 8 bases fitting TRBD1. Germline assignment: CDR1 SGHNT and CDR2 YYREEE (reference sequence). V lost 2 bases, J lost 3 bases, and 9 bases stayed unmatched. The CDR3 has 16 residues. The CDR3 bases are TGTGCCAGCAGCTTCCGAAGACAGGGGAGACACTATGGCTACACCTTC. Translation gives CASSFRRQGRHYGYTF. Full variable domain (rest looked up from reference TRBV5-4 and TRBJ1-2): ETGVTQSPTHLIKTRGQQVTLRCSSQSGHNTVSWYQQALGQGPQFIFQYYREEENGRGNFPPRFSGLQFPNYSSELNVNALELDDSALYLCASSFRRQGRHYGYTFGSGTRLTVV.

This clonotype has at least ten counts. CDR3 sequence reads: CASSLTTGSEAFF. CDR3 sequence (DNA): TGTGCCAGCAGCCTCACGACGGGTTCTGAAGCTTTCTTT. The V gene is TRBV3-1, the J gene TRBJ1-1; D gene unclear. The V end lost 4 bases, the J end lost 6 bases, and 12 bases lay between the germline ends. Germline-derived CDR1 and CDR2 are LGHDT and YNNKEL (reference sequence). This CDR3 comprises 13 residues.

This clonotype has more than one count but fewer than ten. The chain uses TRBV29-1 and TRBJ2-7; D remains ambiguous. Between the trimmed V and J ends, which lost 3 bases and 2 bases, there was a span of 11 bases. Germline V gene sequence: CDR1 SQVTM, CDR2 ANQGSEA. The CDR3 spans 13 residues. The CDR3 protein is CSVEQETPYEQYF. The CDR3 DNA follows: TGCAGCGTTGAGCAGGAAACCCCCTACGAGCAGTACTTC.

This chain connects TRBV7-9 to TRBJ1-1; 7 bases are a match to TRBD1. The CDR3 is made up of 15 amino acids. The V gene end was trimmed by 6 bases and the J gene end by 4 bases; junction bases not matched to a gene: 11. Germline CDR1 and CDR2: SEHNR and FQNEAQ (reference sequence). In DNA, the CDR3 is TGTGCCAGCAGATTTAAACAGGGGATGGGCACTGAAGCTTTCTTT. Amino acids: CASRFKQGMGTEAFF.

This clonotype was seen only a few times. The chain is built from TRBV12-3 or TRBV12-4 and TRBJ1-1; D remains unclear. Trimming took off 6 bases at V and 2 bases at J, with 7 bases between the two ends. This CDR3 comprises 12 residues. CDR3 sequence reads: CASRGSNTEAFF. CDR3 sequence (DNA): TGTGCCAGCAGAGGATCAAACACTGAAGCTTTCTTT.

The gene calls are TRBV6-1 and TRBJ2-7; D not resolved. Germline-derived CDR1 and CDR2 are MNHNS and SASEGT. The CDR3 runs to 14 residues. The ends were cut back, 2 bases at V and 4 bases at J, with 12 bases in the middle. As DNA, the CDR3 is TGTGCCAGCAGTGAACTCGTGGGTCCTTACGAGCAGTACTTC. Protein sequence: CASSELVGPYEQYF.

This clonotype was detected a few times. The chain is built from TRBV20-1 and TRBJ1-2; maybe TRBD1 (5 bases). The V end lost 6 bases, the J end lost 3 bases, and 11 bases lay between the germline ends. Germline-derived CDR1 and CDR2 are DFQATT and SNEGSKA (reference sequence). The CDR3 runs to 12 residues. CDR3 sequence reads: CSARGPDYGYTF. The CDR3 DNA reads as TGCAGTGCGAGGGGACCTGACTATGGCTACACCTTC.

This clonotype was seen a few times. The chain couples TRBV20-1 to TRBJ2-7; tentatively, D is TRBD2 (6 bases). The germline V and J ends were trimmed by 5 bases and 2 bases, with 16 bases remaining between them. There are 14 residues in the CDR3. Per germline, CDR1 DFQATT and CDR2 SNEGSKA (reference sequence). This chain's CDR3 is CSALLGGTTYEQYF. The CDR3 DNA is TGCAGTGCTCTACTCGGCGGGACCACCTACGAGCAGTACTTC.